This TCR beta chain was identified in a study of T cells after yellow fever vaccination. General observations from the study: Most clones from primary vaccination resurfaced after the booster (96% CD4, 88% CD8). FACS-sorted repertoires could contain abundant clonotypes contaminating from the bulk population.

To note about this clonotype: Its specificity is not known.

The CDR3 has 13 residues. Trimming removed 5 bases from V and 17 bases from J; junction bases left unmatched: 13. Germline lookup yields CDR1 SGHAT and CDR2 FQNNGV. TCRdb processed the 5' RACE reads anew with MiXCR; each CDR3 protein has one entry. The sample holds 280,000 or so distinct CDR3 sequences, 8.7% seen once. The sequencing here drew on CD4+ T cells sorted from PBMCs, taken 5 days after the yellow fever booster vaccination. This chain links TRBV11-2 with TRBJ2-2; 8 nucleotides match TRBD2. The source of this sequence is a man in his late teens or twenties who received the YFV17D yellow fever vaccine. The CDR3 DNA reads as TGTGCCAGCAGCCCCGGACTAGCCCAAGCGCTTTTTTTT. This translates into CASSPGLAQALFF.